The 23 T cell receptor beta chains given below trace back to one sample, sequenced in a study of shared clonotypes between healthy human individuals. The method was immunoSEQ multiplex PCR; TCRdb's version includes in-frame clones alone and lacks a portion of them. In the table there are roughly 2,300,000 clones, under 95% of which are singletons. The sequenced sample was naive CD4+ T cells from PBMCs. Noted subset: CD45RA+ positively selected. These TCRs come from a man between 18 and 29 years old in good health. Some clones in this sample may be carry-over from other donors' samples.

The genes are TRBV28 and TRBJ1-2; 8 nucleotides line up with TRBD1. The trim removed 6 bases at V and 3 bases at J, leaving 9 bases unmatched. The V gene's germline CDR1 is MDHEN and CDR2 SYDVKM. The CDR3 totals 15 residues. The CDR3 sequence is CASSEPTGGDYGYTF. CDR3 coding DNA: TGTGCCAGCAGCGAACCTACAGGGGGGGACTATGGCTACACCTTC.

This chain joins TRBV10-3 and TRBJ2-3, with 12 bases aligning to TRBD2. The CDR3 sequence is 13 residues long. CDR1 and CDR2 from the germline V gene are ENHRY and SYGVKD. Germline trimming cut 8 bases from V and 5 bases from J; bases unmatched to any gene: 2. The CDR3: CAIVGLAGDTQYF. DNA of the CDR3: TGTGCCATCGTGGGACTAGCGGGAGATACGCAGTATTTT.

About this clone: The CDR3 does not close with the conserved phenylalanine or tryptophan, likely indicating a read error. The limits of the CDR3 on the DNA are not certain, so only TCRdb's listed CDR3 is given. The V gene is TRBV5-1, the J gene TRBJ2-3. Germline V lookup: CDR1 SGHRS, CDR2 YFSETQ. The CDR3 is made up of 9 amino acids, end residues included. Here the CDR3 reads CASSLAAGV.

The chain joins TRBV7-9 to TRBJ2-2; possibly TRBD2 for D (5 bases). The length of the CDR3 is 12 residues. V was trimmed by 7 bases and J by 5 bases, leaving 8 bases between them. Looked up from germline, CDR1 is SEHNR and CDR2 is FQNEAQ (reference sequence). The CDR3, as DNA: TGTGCCAGCACCCCGGGGACCGGGGAGCTGTTTTTT. Translating it yields CASTPGTGELFF.

The chain combines TRBV5-6 with TRBJ2-5, with D possibly being TRBD1 or TRBD2 (5 bases each). The germline gives CDR1 SGHDT, CDR2 YYEEEE. V lost 3 bases and J 4 bases, leaving 16 bases between the germline ends. CDR3 length: 15 residues. The CDR3 is CASSSTGSEGETQYF. The CDR3 DNA reads as TGTGCCAGCAGCTCCACAGGTTCAGAGGGAGAGACCCAGTACTTC.

This chain uses TRBV9 with TRBJ2-5; the match to TRBD2 covers 7 bases. Unmatched junction bases numbered 4, after V lost 1 base and J lost 4 bases. The CDR3 has 14 residues. From germline, CDR1 is SGDLS and CDR2 YYNGEE. CDR3 sequence: CASSVRLAPETQYF. The CDR3, as DNA: TGTGCCAGCAGCGTAAGACTAGCCCCAGAGACCCAGTACTTC.

The CDR3 DNA sequence: TGTGCCATCAGTGAGCCCTTAGCGGCGTCCTACAATGAGCAGTTCTTC. Protein sequence: CAISEPLAASYNEQFF. The chain uses TRBV10-3 and TRBJ2-1, with a tentative D call TRBD2 (6 bases). The CDR3 has 16 amino acids. Trimming stripped 2 bases from V and 1 base from J, with 12 bases between. CDR1 and CDR2 (germline): ENHRY, SYGVKD.

This chain uses TRBV5-1 with TRBJ2-4; D unresolved. Per the germline V gene, CDR1 is SGHRS and CDR2 is YFSETQ. V lost 1 base to trimming and J lost 8 bases, with 13 bases between them. This CDR3 comprises 14 residues. CDR3 sequence: CASSLRLAGDIQYF. The CDR3 DNA reads TGCGCCAGCAGCTTGAGACTCGCCGGAGACATTCAGTACTTC. Filled out from reference TRBV5-1 and TRBJ2-4, the complete variable domain reads KAGVTQTPRYLIKTRGQQVTLSCSPISGHRSVSWYQQTPGQGLQFLFEYFSETQRNKGNFPGRFSGRQFSNSRSEMNVSTLELGDSALYLCASSLRLAGDIQYFGAGTRLSVL.

The V and J genes are TRBV25-1 and TRBJ2-4, with a possible D match to TRBD2 (6 bases). Germline values: CDR1 MGHDK, CDR2 SYGVNS. V was shortened by 2 bases and J by 15 bases, with 11 bases between the two germline ends. This CDR3 region has 11 residues. The CDR3 nucleotides are TGTGCCAGCAGTGAACTCGGACTATGGTACTTC. It translates to CASSELGLWYF.

The chain has TRBV4-1 and TRBJ2-7; 9 bases align to TRBD1. The trim removed 5 bases at V and 3 bases at J, leaving 8 bases unmatched. The CDR3 is made up of 15 amino acids. Germline loops: CDR1 MGHRA, CDR2 YSYEKL. The CDR3 region has the DNA TGCGCCAGCAGCGTGACCGGGACAGGGATCTACGAGCAGTACTTC. It specifies CASSVTGTGIYEQYF.

This sequence joins TRBV6-5 and TRBJ2-5; D perhaps matches TRBD2 (6 bases). CDR1 is MNHEY and CDR2 is SVGAGI in the germline V gene. This CDR3 spans 15 amino acids. The ends were cut back, 4 bases at V and 7 bases at J, with 19 bases in the middle. The DNA of the CDR3 is TGTGCCAGCAGTTTCTCGGCCGGGACTCCCGGGACCCAGTACTTC. This sequence encodes CASSFSAGTPGTQYF.

The chain combines TRBV5-1 with TRBJ2-7, with 13 bases aligning to TRBD2. V lost 5 bases to trimming and J lost 0 bases; unmatched junction nucleotides: 5. The CDR3 extends over 16 amino acids. Germline CDR1 is SGHRS and CDR2 is YFSETQ. DNA for the CDR3: TGCGCCAGCAGACACGGGACTAGCGGGACCTCCTACGAGCAGTACTTC. It encodes CASRHGTSGTSYEQYF. The full variable domain, its missing parts supplied by reference TRBV5-1 and TRBJ2-7, is KAGVTQTPRYLIKTRGQQVTLSCSPISGHRSVSWYQQTPGQGLQFLFEYFSETQRNKGNFPGRFSGRQFSNSRSEMNVSTLELGDSALYLCASRHGTSGTSYEQYFGPGTRLTVT.

This sequence joins TRBV19 and TRBJ1-4; D might be TRBD1 (5 bases). The CDR3 totals 14 residues. V shed 5 bases and J shed 11 bases, with 18 bases lying between them. Germline V lookup: CDR1 LNHDA, CDR2 SQIVND (reference sequence). The CDR3 loop is CASSATRGRDKLFF. The CDR3 bases are TGTGCCAGTAGTGCCACAAGGGGTCGGGACAAACTGTTTTTT.

This chain uses TRBV9 with TRBJ1-2; D is unresolved. The CDR3 is 14 residues long. V was shortened by 0 bases and J by 5 bases, with 11 bases between the two germline ends. The V gene's germline CDR1 is SGDLS and CDR2 YYNGEE. The CDR3 nucleotides are TGTGCCAGCAGCGTAGACGAGACGGCATATGGCTACACCTTC. The encoded protein is CASSVDETAYGYTF.

The chain joins TRBV25-1 to TRBJ2-1; TRBD1 matches 9 bases. V was clipped by 3 bases and J by 7 bases; unmatched bases: 7. Germline V gene lookup returns CDR1 MGHDK and CDR2 SYGVNS. The CDR3 is 15 amino acids. CDR3 in amino acids: CASSDAGQGWNEQFF. The CDR3 DNA follows: TGTGCCAGCAGTGACGCGGGACAGGGTTGGAATGAGCAGTTCTTC.

The J gene is TRBJ1-2, the V gene TRBV9, with 9 bases matching TRBD1. Germline V CDR1 and CDR2: SGDLS, YYNGEE. J was trimmed by 0 bases and V by 4 bases; bases with no gene match: 7. The CDR3 consists of 16 residues. CDR3 amino acids: CASSHGQGSTNYGYTF. The CDR3 DNA is TGTGCCAGCAGCCACGGACAGGGGTCGACTAACTATGGCTACACCTTC.

The CDR3 nucleotides are TGTGCCAGCAGCTTTGGACTAGCGGGAGTATCTTCCAAAAACATTCAGTACTTC. It is translated as CASSFGLAGVSSKNIQYF. The chain combines TRBV7-8 with TRBJ2-4; 13 bases match TRBD2. Unmatched junction bases numbered 7, after V lost 3 bases and J lost 2 bases. Germline V gene lookup returns CDR1 SGHVS and CDR2 FQNEAQ. The CDR3 covers 18 residues.

The CDR3 nucleotides read TGCGCCAGCAGCCAAGCCTGGCGGGAGACTAATGAAAAACTGTTTTTT. Protein sequence: CASSQAWRETNEKLFF. V usage is TRBV4-1 and J usage is TRBJ1-4; no reliable D call. V lost 1 base and J 2 bases, leaving 11 bases between the germline ends. The germline CDR1 and CDR2 sequences are MGHRA and YSYEKL. The CDR3 has 16 amino acids.

The V call is TRBV15, the J call TRBJ2-2, with D unresolved. Germline loops: CDR1 LNHNV, CDR2 YYDKDF (reference sequence). The CDR3 length is 14 residues. The V end lost 5 bases, the J end lost 5 bases, and 12 bases lay between the germline ends. This CDR3 reads CATSVNPRTGELFF. The CDR3 DNA follows: TGTGCCACCAGCGTAAACCCGAGAACCGGGGAGCTGTTTTTT.

This rearrangement joins TRBV5-4 to TRBJ1-2; D unclear. The CDR3 loop spans 17 amino acids. V lost 0 bases, J lost 4 bases, and 19 bases lay in between. Germline CDR1 SGHNT, CDR2 YYREEE (reference sequence). The CDR3 DNA is TGTGCCAGCAGCTTGGGTTTACACGTCCCCGGGAGCTATGGCTACACCTTC. Protein sequence: CASSLGLHVPGSYGYTF. The full variable domain, with the rest looked up from reference TRBV5-4 and TRBJ1-2, is ETGVTQSPTHLIKTRGQQVTLRCSSQSGHNTVSWYQQALGQGPQFIFQYYREEENGRGNFPPRFSGLQFPNYSSELNVNALELDDSALYLCASSLGLHVPGSYGYTFGSGTRLTVV.

The chain uses TRBV7-2 and TRBJ2-1; D possibly corresponds to TRBD2 (6 bases). Germline-derived CDR1 and CDR2 are SGHTA and FQGNSA. Trimming left V 1 base short and J 4 bases short, with 14 bases between. The CDR3 is made up of 16 amino acids. Here the CDR3 reads CASSLVLGGSYNEQFF. The CDR3 DNA reads as TGTGCCAGCAGCTTAGTTCTGGGAGGTTCGTACAATGAGCAGTTCTTC.

Concerning this clone: Other DNA sequences in this sample translate to the same CDR3. The CDR3 DNA is TGTGCCAGCAGTCCTGACAGGGTCTATGGCTACACCTTC. Amino acid sequence: CASSPDRVYGYTF. The chain links TRBV28 to TRBJ1-2; 7 nucleotides line up with TRBD1. Germline values: CDR1 MDHEN, CDR2 SYDVKM. The CDR3 length is 13 residues. Unmatched junction bases numbered 4, after V lost 5 bases and J lost 4 bases.

The gene calls are TRBV29-1 and TRBJ2-1; D is undetermined. V was pared by 2 bases and J by 9 bases, with 11 bases between. Germline assignment: CDR1 SQVTM and CDR2 ANQGSEA. The CDR3 consists of 12 residues. In DNA form, the CDR3 reads TGCAGCGTTGAACCGACCTGGAGTGAGCAGTTCTTC. The encoded protein is CSVEPTWSEQFF.